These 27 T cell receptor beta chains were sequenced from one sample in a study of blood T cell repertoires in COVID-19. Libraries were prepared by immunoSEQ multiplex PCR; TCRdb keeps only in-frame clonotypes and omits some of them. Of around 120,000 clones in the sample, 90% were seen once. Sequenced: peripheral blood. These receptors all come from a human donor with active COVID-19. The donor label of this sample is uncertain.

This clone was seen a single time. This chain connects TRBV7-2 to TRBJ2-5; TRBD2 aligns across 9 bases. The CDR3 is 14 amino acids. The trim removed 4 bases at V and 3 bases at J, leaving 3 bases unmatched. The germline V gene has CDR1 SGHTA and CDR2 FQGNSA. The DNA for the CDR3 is TGTGCCAGCAGCTCGCGGGGGGGCGAAGAGACCCAGTACTTC. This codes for CASSSRGGEETQYF. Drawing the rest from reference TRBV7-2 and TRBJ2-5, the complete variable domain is GAGVSQSPSNKVTEKGKDVELRCDPISGHTALYWYRQSLGQGLEFLIYFQGNSAPDKSGLPSDRFSAERTGGSVSTLTIQRTQQEDSAVYLCASSSRGGEETQYFGPGTRLLVL.

The CDR3 nucleotides are TGTGCCAGCAGCGTAGTGGCAGGGGGTAACACTGAAGCTTTCTTT. As protein: CASSVVAGGNTEAFF. This rearrangement joins TRBV9 to TRBJ1-1; 7 positions agree with TRBD1. There are 15 residues in the CDR3. Germline V gives CDR1 SGDLS, CDR2 YYNGEE. V gave up 0 bases and J gave up 2 bases; unmatched junction bases: 4.

The CDR3 sequence is CASSDYGTSGGSYNEQFF. CDR3 coding DNA: TGTGCCAGTAGCGATTACGGGACTAGCGGGGGCTCCTACAATGAGCAGTTCTTC. This chain joins TRBV19 and TRBJ2-1; 14 bases are a match to TRBD2. The length of the CDR3 is 18 residues. Losses at the gene ends were 6 bases for V and 0 bases for J; bases not matched to a gene: 7. Germline V gives CDR1 LNHDA, CDR2 SQIVND (reference sequence).

Here the CDR3 DNA reads TGTGCCACCCCGGAGAGTGGAAACACCATATATTTT. It translates to CATPESGNTIYF. The chain couples TRBV12-3 or TRBV12-4 to TRBJ1-3; D unclear. This CDR3 spans 12 amino acids. The germline V and J ends were trimmed by 10 bases and 3 bases, with 10 bases remaining between them.

Here the CDR3 reads CASSRGQNSPLHF. The CDR3 DNA is TGTGCCAGCAGTCGTGGGCAAAATTCACCCCTCCACTTT. J is TRBJ1-6 and V is TRBV25-1; D unresolved. The CDR3 sequence is 13 residues long. Germline-derived CDR1 and CDR2 are MGHDK and SYGVNS. V lost 5 bases and J lost 7, with 9 bases in between.

CDR3 protein: CASSTPGQGYEQYF. In DNA, the CDR3 is TGTGCCAGTAGTACGCCGGGACAGGGCTACGAGCAGTACTTC. J is TRBJ2-7 and V is TRBV19; 9 bases align to TRBD1. CDR3 length: 14 residues. CDR1 is LNHDA, CDR2 SQIVND, per germline (reference sequence). The V and J ends lost 4 bases and 3 bases, in that order; junction bases with no gene match: 4.

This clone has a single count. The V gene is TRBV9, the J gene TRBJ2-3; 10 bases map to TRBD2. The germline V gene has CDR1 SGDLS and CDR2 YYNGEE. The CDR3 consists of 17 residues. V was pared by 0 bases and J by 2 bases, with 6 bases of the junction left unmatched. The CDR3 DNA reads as TGTGCCAGCAGCGTAGAACCTAGCGGGGGATACACAGATACGCAGTATTTT. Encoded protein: CASSVEPSGGYTDTQYF.

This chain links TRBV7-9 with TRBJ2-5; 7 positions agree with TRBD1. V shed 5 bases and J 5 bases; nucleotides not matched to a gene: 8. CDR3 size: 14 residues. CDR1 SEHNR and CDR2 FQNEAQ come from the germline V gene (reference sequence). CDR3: CASSRTDRVETQYF. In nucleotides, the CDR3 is TGTGCCAGCAGCCGCACAGACAGGGTCGAGACCCAGTACTTC.

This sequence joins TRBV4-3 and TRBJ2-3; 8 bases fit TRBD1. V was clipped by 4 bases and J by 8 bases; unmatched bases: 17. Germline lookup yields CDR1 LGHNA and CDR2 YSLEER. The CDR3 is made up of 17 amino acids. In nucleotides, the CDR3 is TGCGCCAGCAGCCCGGGACAGGCGGGGCGGAGTTATAGTACGCAGTATTTT. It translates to CASSPGQAGRSYSTQYF.

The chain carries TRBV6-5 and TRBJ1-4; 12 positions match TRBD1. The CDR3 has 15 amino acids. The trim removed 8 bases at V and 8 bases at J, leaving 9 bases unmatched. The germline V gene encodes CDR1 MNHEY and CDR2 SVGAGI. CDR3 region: CASGTGGAEREKLFF. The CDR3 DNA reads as TGTGCCAGCGGGACAGGGGGCGCCGAGAGGGAAAAACTGTTTTTT.

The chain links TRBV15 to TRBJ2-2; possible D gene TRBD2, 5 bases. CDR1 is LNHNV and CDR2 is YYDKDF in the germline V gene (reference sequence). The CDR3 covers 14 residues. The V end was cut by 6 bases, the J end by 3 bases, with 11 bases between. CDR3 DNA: TGTGCCACCAGAGCCACAGCGGACACCGGGGAGCTGTTTTTT. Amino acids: CATRATADTGELFF.

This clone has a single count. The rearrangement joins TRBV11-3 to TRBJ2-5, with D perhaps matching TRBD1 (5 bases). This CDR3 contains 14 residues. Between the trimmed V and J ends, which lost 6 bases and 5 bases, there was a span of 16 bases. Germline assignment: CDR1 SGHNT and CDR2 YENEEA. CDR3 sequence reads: CASSRAGLGETQYF. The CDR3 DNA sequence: TGTGCCAGCAGTCGGGCAGGGTTAGGGGAGACCCAGTACTTC.

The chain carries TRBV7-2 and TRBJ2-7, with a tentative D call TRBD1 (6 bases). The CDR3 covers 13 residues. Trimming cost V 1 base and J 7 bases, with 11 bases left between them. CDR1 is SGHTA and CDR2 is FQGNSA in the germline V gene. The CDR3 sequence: CASSLDRVGEQYF. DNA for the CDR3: TGTGCCAGCAGCTTAGACAGGGTTGGAGAGCAGTACTTC.

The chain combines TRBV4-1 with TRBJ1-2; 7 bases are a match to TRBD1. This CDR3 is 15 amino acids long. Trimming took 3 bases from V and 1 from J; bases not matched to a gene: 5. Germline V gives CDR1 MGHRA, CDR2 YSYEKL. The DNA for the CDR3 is TGCGCCAGCAGCCATCCGGGACAGAATAACTATGGCTACACCTTC. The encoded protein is CASSHPGQNNYGYTF.

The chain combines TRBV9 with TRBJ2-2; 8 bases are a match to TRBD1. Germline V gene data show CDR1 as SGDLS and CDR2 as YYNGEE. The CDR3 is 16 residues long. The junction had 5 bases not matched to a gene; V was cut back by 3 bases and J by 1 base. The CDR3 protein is CASSARGQENTGELFF. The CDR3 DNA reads TGTGCCAGCAGCGCTAGGGGACAGGAGAACACCGGGGAGCTGTTTTTT.

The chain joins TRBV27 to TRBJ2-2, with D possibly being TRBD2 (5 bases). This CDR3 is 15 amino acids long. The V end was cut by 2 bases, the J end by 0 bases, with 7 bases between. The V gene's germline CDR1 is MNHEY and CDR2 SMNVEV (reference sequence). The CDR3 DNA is TGTGCCAGCAGTTTAAGAGGGACGAACACCGGGGAGCTGTTTTTT. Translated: CASSLRGTNTGELFF.

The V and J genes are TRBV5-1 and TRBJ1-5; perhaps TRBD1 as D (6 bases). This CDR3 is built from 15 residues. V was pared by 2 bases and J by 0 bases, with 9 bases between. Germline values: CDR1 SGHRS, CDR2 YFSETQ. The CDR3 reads CASSLTGISNQPQHF. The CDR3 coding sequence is TGCGCCAGCAGCTTAACAGGGATTAGCAATCAGCCCCAGCATTTT.

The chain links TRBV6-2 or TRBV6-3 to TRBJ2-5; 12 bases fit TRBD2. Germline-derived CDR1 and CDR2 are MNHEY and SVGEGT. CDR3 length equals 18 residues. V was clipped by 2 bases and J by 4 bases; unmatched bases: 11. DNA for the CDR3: TGTGCCAGCAGTTACGACCTTTGGACTAGCGGGGATATAGAGACCCAGTACTTC. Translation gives CASSYDLWTSGDIETQYF.

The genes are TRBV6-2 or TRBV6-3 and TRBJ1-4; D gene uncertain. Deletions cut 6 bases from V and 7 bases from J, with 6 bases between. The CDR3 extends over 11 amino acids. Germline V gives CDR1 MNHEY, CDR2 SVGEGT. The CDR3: CASSRGEKLFF. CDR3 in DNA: TGTGCCAGCAGCAGAGGTGAAAAACTGTTTTTT.

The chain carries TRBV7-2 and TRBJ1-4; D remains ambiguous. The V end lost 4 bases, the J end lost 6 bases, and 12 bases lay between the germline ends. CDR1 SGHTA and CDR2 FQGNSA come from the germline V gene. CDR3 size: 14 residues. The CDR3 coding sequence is TGTGCCAGCAGCTCACAAAAGAATCATGAAAAACTGTTTTTT. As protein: CASSSQKNHEKLFF.

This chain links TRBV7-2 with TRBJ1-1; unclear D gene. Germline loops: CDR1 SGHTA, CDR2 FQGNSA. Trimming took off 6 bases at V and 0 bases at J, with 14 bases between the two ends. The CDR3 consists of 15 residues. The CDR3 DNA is TGTGCCAGCAGACACACACAGACTATGAACACTGAAGCTTTCTTT. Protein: CASRHTQTMNTEAFF.

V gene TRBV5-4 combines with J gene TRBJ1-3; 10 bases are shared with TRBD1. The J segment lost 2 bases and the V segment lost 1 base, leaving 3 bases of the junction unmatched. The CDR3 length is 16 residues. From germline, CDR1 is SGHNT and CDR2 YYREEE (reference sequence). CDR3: CASSLTTGGTGNTIYF. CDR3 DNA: TGTGCCAGCAGCTTGACGACAGGGGGCACTGGAAACACCATATATTTT. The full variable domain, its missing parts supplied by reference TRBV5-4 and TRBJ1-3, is ETGVTQSPTHLIKTRGQQVTLRCSSQSGHNTVSWYQQALGQGPQFIFQYYREEENGRGNFPPRFSGLQFPNYSSELNVNALELDDSALYLCASSLTTGGTGNTIYFGEGSWLTVV.

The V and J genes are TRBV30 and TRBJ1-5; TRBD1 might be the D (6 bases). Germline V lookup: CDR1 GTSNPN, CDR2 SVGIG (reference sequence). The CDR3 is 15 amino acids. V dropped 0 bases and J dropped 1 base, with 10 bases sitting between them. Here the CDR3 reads CAWSVAGASNQPQHF. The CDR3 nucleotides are TGTGCCTGGAGTGTTGCAGGGGCCAGCAATCAGCCCCAGCATTTT. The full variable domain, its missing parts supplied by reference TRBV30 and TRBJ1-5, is SQTIHQWPATLVQPVGSPLSLECTVEGTSNPNLYWYRQAAGRGLQLLFYSVGIGQISSEVPQNLSASRPQDRQFILSSKKLLLSDSGFYLCAWSVAGASNQPQHFGDGTRLSIL.

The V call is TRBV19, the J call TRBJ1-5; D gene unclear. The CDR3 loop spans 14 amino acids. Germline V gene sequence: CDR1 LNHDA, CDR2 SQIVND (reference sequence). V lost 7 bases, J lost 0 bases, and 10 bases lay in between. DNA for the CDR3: TGTGCCAGTAACGGGTGGAATAGCAATCAGCCCCAGCATTTT. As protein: CASNGWNSNQPQHF.

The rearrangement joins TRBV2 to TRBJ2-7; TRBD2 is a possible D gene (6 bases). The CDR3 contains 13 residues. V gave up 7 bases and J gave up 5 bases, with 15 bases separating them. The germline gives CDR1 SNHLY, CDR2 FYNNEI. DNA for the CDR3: TGTGCCAGCATGTTTCGGGGGTGGGACGAGCAGTACTTC. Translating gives CASMFRGWDEQYF. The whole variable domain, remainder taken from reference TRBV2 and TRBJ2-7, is EPEVTQTPSHQVTQMGQEVILRCVPISNHLYFYWYRQILGQKVEFLVSFYNNEISEKSEIFDDQFSVERPDGSNFTLKIRSTKLEDSAMYFCASMFRGWDEQYFGPGTRLTVT.

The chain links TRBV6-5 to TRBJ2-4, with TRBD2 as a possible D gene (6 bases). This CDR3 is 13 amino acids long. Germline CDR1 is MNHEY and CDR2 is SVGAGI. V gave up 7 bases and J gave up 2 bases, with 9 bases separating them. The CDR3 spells CASTGGSKNIQYF. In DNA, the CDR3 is TGTGCCAGCACCGGGGGTTCCAAAAACATTCAGTACTTC.

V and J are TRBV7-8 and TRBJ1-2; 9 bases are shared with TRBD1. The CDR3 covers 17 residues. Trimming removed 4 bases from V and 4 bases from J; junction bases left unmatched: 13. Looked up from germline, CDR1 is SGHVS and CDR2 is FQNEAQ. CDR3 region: CASSSTRGTGSLYGYTF. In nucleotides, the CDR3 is TGTGCCAGCAGCTCCACCCGAGGGACAGGGTCACTCTATGGCTACACCTTC.